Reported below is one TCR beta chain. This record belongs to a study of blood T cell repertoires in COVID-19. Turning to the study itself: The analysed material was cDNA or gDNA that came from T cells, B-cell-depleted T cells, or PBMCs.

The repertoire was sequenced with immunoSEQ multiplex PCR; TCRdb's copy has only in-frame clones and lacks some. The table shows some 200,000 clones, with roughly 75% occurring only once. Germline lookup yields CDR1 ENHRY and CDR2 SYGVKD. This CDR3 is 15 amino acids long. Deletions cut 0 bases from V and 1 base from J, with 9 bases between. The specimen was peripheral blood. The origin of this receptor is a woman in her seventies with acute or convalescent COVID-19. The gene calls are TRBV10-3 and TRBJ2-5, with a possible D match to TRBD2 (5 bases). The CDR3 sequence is CAISESLDFQETQYF. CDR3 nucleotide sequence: TGTGCCATCAGTGAGTCGTTGGACTTCCAAGAGACCCAGTACTTC.